This TCR beta chain is drawn from a study of blood T cell repertoires in COVID-19. Measured with immunoSEQ multiplex PCR; TCRdb has only the in-frame clones, and not every one. The table records 50,000 to 65,000 clones, more than 85% of them present only once. V gave up 5 bases and J gave up 8 bases, with 15 bases separating them. CDR3 size: 13 residues. CDR1 is MNHEY, CDR2 SVGAGI, per germline. The source is a man aged 45 to 65 with active COVID-19. This chain links TRBV6-5 with TRBJ1-2; no definite D call. The sequenced sample was peripheral blood. CDR3 DNA: TGTGCCAGCAGTCTTCGGCAGGTCCGAGGCTACACCTTC. It is translated as CASSLRQVRGYTF.